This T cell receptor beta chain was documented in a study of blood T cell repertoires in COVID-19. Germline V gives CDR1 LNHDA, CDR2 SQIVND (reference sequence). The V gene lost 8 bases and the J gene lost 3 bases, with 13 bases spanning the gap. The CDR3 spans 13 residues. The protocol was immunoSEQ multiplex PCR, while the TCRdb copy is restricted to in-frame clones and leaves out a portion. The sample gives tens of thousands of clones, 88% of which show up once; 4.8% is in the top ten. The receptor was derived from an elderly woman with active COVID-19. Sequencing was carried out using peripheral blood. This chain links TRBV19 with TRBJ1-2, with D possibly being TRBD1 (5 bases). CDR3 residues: CASQGGMDYGYTF. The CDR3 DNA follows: TGTGCCAGTCAGGGCGGGATGGACTATGGCTACACCTTC.